The clone carrying this TCR beta chain turned up a few times. Recruited during active infection, patients (from Seattle) were subsequently followed longitudinally. This entry comes from a study of blood T cell repertoires in COVID-19. Looking at the study overall: Samples of COVID-19 (acute and convalescent) were obtained from the United States, Italy and Spain. T cells, B-cell-depleted T cells, or PBMCs supplied cDNA or gDNA.

The V end was cut by 1 base, the J end by 2 bases, with 6 bases between. Germline loops: CDR1 SEHNR, CDR2 FQNEAQ (reference sequence). CDR3 length: 14 residues. Libraries were prepared by immunoSEQ multiplex PCR; TCRdb keeps only in-frame clonotypes and omits some of them. The sample carries approximately 350,000 clones, over 70% recorded once. This clonotype was obtained from a woman aged 50 to 65 with COVID-19, enrolled during active disease. The rearrangement links TRBV7-9 to TRBJ2-1; D is unresolved. The sequenced sample was peripheral blood. The CDR3 protein is CASSLGEAYNEQFF. In DNA, the CDR3 is TGTGCCAGCAGCTTAGGAGAGGCCTACAATGAGCAGTTCTTC.